Listed here are 28 T cell receptor beta chains from one sample, sequenced in a study of T cells in narcolepsy. TCRdb's copy holds only in-frame clones and misses some; the assay was immunoSEQ multiplex PCR. This table holds 15,000 to 20,000 clones, just over 85% found once. The source material was memory (CD45RA-) CD4+ T cells from blood. All receptors come from a human donor in good health.

The chain has TRBV18 and TRBJ2-3; D gene uncertain. Germline CDR1 KGHSH, CDR2 LQKENI. V was trimmed by 3 bases and J by 4 bases, leaving 5 bases between them. The CDR3 runs to 12 residues. The CDR3 nucleotides read TGTGCCAGCTCACCTGGTTCAGATACGCAGTATTTT. Its protein product is CASSPGSDTQYF.

The J gene is TRBJ1-2, the V gene TRBV15; no firm D call. The CDR3 runs 12 residues. Per germline, CDR1 LNHNV and CDR2 YYDKDF (reference sequence). The V end lost 4 bases, the J end lost 8 bases, and 11 bases lay between the germline ends. The CDR3 DNA sequence: TGTGCCACCAGCACTCGTTTGGAGGGCTACACCTTC. This gives the protein CATSTRLEGYTF.

V is TRBV5-4 and J is TRBJ2-7; TRBD2 matches 13 bases. CDR3 length equals 16 residues. CDR1 and CDR2 from the germline V gene are SGHNT and YYREEE (reference sequence). After removal of 0 bases from V and 7 bases from J, the junction contained 7 bases not matched to a gene. In DNA, the CDR3 is TGTGCCAGCAGCTTGGCACTAGCGGGAGGGTCGGGGGAGCAGTACTTC. Translating gives CASSLALAGGSGEQYF.

The V call is TRBV9, the J call TRBJ1-1; D is perhaps TRBD1 (6 bases). Germline V gives CDR1 SGDLS, CDR2 YYNGEE. CDR3 length equals 15 residues. V was trimmed by 6 bases and J by 8 bases, leaving 23 bases between them. CDR3 in DNA: TGTGCCAGCACTCGAGAGTCCACAGGGCATTTGGAAGCTTTCTTT. It encodes CASTRESTGHLEAFF.

V is TRBV5-6 and J is TRBJ2-2; D may match TRBD1 or TRBD2 (5 bases each). This CDR3 has 13 residues. V was pared by 0 bases and J by 6 bases, with 6 bases between. From germline, CDR1 is SGHDT and CDR2 YYEEEE. The CDR3 is CASSLAGPGELFF. The CDR3 DNA reads as TGTGCCAGCAGCTTGGCGGGGCCCGGGGAGCTGTTTTTT. Full variable domain (rest looked up from reference TRBV5-6 and TRBJ2-2): DAGVTQSPTHLIKTRGQQVTLRCSPKSGHDTVSWYQQALGQGPQFIFQYYEEEERQRGNFPDRFSGHQFPNYSSELNVNALLLGDSALYLCASSLAGPGELFFGEGSRLTVL.

J is TRBJ1-5 and V is TRBV10-2; 10 bases align to TRBD1. From germline, CDR1 is WSHSY and CDR2 SAAADI. V shed 7 bases, J shed 2 bases, and the junction held 14 bases outside the gene matches. The CDR3 has 18 amino acids. The CDR3 region has the DNA TGCGCCAGCAAGGCGACAGGGGGCGGGTTTAATCGCAATCAGCCCCAGCATTTT. It codes for CASKATGGGFNRNQPQHF.

This sequence joins TRBV6-5 and TRBJ2-1, with 7 bases matching TRBD2. Germline CDR1 MNHEY, CDR2 SVGAGI. The CDR3 is 16 amino acids. V was pared by 0 bases and J by 5 bases, with 7 bases of the junction left unmatched. The CDR3 DNA follows: TGTGCCAGCAGTTACTCGTATGCGGGAGACAACAATGAGCAGTTCTTC. Its translation: CASSYSYAGDNNEQFF.

The gene calls are TRBV4-1 and TRBJ2-3; perhaps TRBD1 as D (6 bases). Looked up from germline, CDR1 is MGHRA and CDR2 is YSYEKL. The CDR3 covers 17 residues. Trimming removed 2 bases from V and 8 bases from J, with 23 bases in between. CDR3: CASSQPLNKGDGGTQYF. CDR3 DNA: TGCGCCAGCAGCCAACCACTGAATAAGGGGGACGGAGGTACGCAGTATTTT.

This clone was seen a handful of times. The chain employs TRBV9 and TRBJ2-1, with TRBD2 matching 9 bases. Germline-derived CDR1 and CDR2 are SGDLS and YYNGEE. V shed 0 bases, J shed 8 bases, and the junction held 9 bases outside the gene matches. The CDR3 covers 16 residues. The CDR3: CASSVGDSGSRDEQFF. The CDR3 nucleotides read TGTGCCAGCAGCGTAGGGGATAGCGGGAGTAGGGATGAGCAGTTCTTC.

The chain carries TRBV4-1 and TRBJ1-1; D remains ambiguous. Trimming removed 1 base at V and 1 base at J, with 10 bases between. The CDR3 contains 15 residues. CDR1 and CDR2 (germline): MGHRA, YSYEKL. The CDR3 here is CASSQGGTKNTEAFF. CDR3 DNA sequence: TGCGCCAGCAGCCAAGGCGGCACCAAGAACACTGAAGCTTTCTTT.

The chain joins TRBV5-4 to TRBJ2-3, with TRBD2 matching over 7 bases. This CDR3 comprises 14 residues. Trimming removed 4 bases from V and 5 bases from J; junction bases left unmatched: 7. Germline V lookup: CDR1 SGHNT, CDR2 YYREEE (reference sequence). The CDR3 DNA sequence: TGTGCCAGCAGCCCCAAGTCGGGGGGAGATACGCAGTATTTT. Translated, it gives CASSPKSGGDTQYF.

The genes are TRBV5-4 and TRBJ2-2; possibly TRBD1 for D (8 bases). The CDR3 is 16 residues long. Germline CDR1 is SGHNT and CDR2 is YYREEE (reference sequence). Trimming removed 5 bases at V and 0 bases at J, with 14 bases between. In DNA, the CDR3 is TGTGCCAGCAGGCCTACAGGGGGGGCGAACACCGGGGAGCTGTTTTTT. The encoded protein is CASRPTGGANTGELFF.

This clone was counted a single time. The rearrangement joins TRBV2 to TRBJ2-3; D not resolved. Per the germline V gene, CDR1 is SNHLY and CDR2 is FYNNEI. The CDR3 consists of 13 residues. Trimming left V 3 bases short and J 0 bases short, with 4 bases between. The CDR3 DNA reads as TGTGCCAGCAGTGAGGTGAGCACAGATACGCAGTATTTT. This encodes CASSEVSTDTQYF.

This rearrangement joins TRBV9 to TRBJ2-1; 8 positions match TRBD2. CDR1 SGDLS and CDR2 YYNGEE come from the germline V gene. V lost 0 bases, J lost 0 bases, and 5 bases stayed unmatched. The CDR3 loop spans 17 amino acids. CDR3 nucleotides: TGTGCCAGCAGCGTAGTCAGCGGGAGAAGCTCCTACAATGAGCAGTTCTTC. Protein product: CASSVVSGRSSYNEQFF.

This clone was detected only once. The V gene is TRBV19, the J gene TRBJ2-2, with D perhaps matching TRBD2 (6 bases). There are 15 residues in the CDR3. Germline V gives CDR1 LNHDA, CDR2 SQIVND (reference sequence). V lost 5 bases, J lost 3 bases, and 13 bases lay in between. CDR3 loop: CASSPWTTDTGELFF. CDR3 bases: TGTGCCAGTAGTCCCTGGACTACCGACACCGGGGAGCTGTTTTTT.

The chain uses TRBV7-2 and TRBJ1-2; D possibly corresponds to TRBD1 (6 bases). The V gene lost 5 bases and the J gene lost 8 bases, with 18 bases spanning the gap. This CDR3 has 14 amino acids. CDR1 and CDR2 from the germline V gene are SGHTA and FQGNSA. DNA of the CDR3: TGTGCCAGCAGCCCACATGGGGGCCGTGGCGGCTACACCTTC. Translation: CASSPHGGRGGYTF.

The V call is TRBV9, the J call TRBJ2-1, with 11 nucleotides matching TRBD2. V was clipped by 4 bases and J by 10 bases; unmatched bases: 10. The CDR3 extends over 15 amino acids. The germline gives CDR1 SGDLS, CDR2 YYNGEE. The CDR3 region is CASSPGGLAAREQFF. CDR3 coding DNA: TGTGCCAGCAGCCCAGGGGGACTAGCGGCACGCGAGCAGTTCTTC.

The chain employs TRBV2 and TRBJ2-3; D gene unclear. CDR1 and CDR2 from the germline V gene are SNHLY and FYNNEI. V gave up 4 bases and J gave up 4 bases, with 9 bases separating them. The CDR3 loop spans 13 amino acids. The CDR3 DNA reads TGTGCCAGCAGTGTGACGAGTTCAGATACGCAGTATTTT. It translates to CASSVTSSDTQYF. The whole variable domain, filled in from reference TRBV2 and TRBJ2-3, reads EPEVTQTPSHQVTQMGQEVILRCVPISNHLYFYWYRQILGQKVEFLVSFYNNEISEKSEIFDDQFSVERPDGSNFTLKIRSTKLEDSAMYFCASSVTSSDTQYFGPGTRLTVL.

The rearrangement joins TRBV5-1 to TRBJ1-1; TRBD1 aligns across 9 bases. V trimming: 4 bases; J trimming: 4 bases; junction bases outside the gene matches: 8. CDR1 and CDR2 (germline): SGHRS, YFSETQ. This CDR3 contains 15 residues. The CDR3 DNA sequence: TGCGCCAGCAGCACCCGTGACAGGGGGGTCACTGAAGCTTTCTTT. Residues: CASSTRDRGVTEAFF. The variable domain in full, completed from reference TRBV5-1 and TRBJ1-1, reads KAGVTQTPRYLIKTRGQQVTLSCSPISGHRSVSWYQQTPGQGLQFLFEYFSETQRNKGNFPGRFSGRQFSNSRSEMNVSTLELGDSALYLCASSTRDRGVTEAFFGQGTRLTVV.

V usage is TRBV19 and J usage is TRBJ2-1, with 7 nucleotides matching TRBD2. In germline, CDR1 is LNHDA, CDR2 SQIVND (reference sequence). This CDR3 region has 14 residues. The trim removed 8 bases at V and 7 bases at J, leaving 11 bases unmatched. The CDR3 here is CASAPGGIGNEQFF. The CDR3 DNA reads as TGTGCCAGTGCCCCCGGGGGGATAGGGAATGAGCAGTTCTTC.

The chain employs TRBV7-2 and TRBJ1-1; 8 bases are shared with TRBD1. The CDR3 has 15 residues. V shed 1 base and J 4 bases; nucleotides not matched to a gene: 5. Germline CDR1 and CDR2: SGHTA and FQGNSA. CDR3 sequence reads: CASSLVQGASTEAFF. In nucleotides, the CDR3 is TGTGCCAGCAGCTTAGTTCAGGGGGCATCCACTGAAGCTTTCTTT. Using reference TRBV7-2 and TRBJ1-1 for the parts outside the CDR3, the full variable domain is GAGVSQSPSNKVTEKGKDVELRCDPISGHTALYWYRQSLGQGLEFLIYFQGNSAPDKSGLPSDRFSAERTGGSVSTLTIQRTQQEDSAVYLCASSLVQGASTEAFFGQGTRLTVV.

This clone was counted a few times. The chain uses TRBV10-3 and TRBJ1-2; D remains unclear. This CDR3 has 15 amino acids. Germline CDR1 ENHRY, CDR2 SYGVKD. V shed 3 bases and J shed 1 base, with 12 bases lying between them. CDR3 loop: CAISDEAGGNYGYTF. For the CDR3, the DNA is TGTGCCATCAGTGATGAGGCAGGAGGTAACTATGGCTACACCTTC.

The V call is TRBV10-2, the J call TRBJ1-5, with a tentative D call TRBD1 (6 bases). Germline CDR1 is WSHSY and CDR2 is SAAADI. The germline V and J ends were trimmed by 6 bases and 3 bases, with 12 bases remaining between them. This CDR3 has 14 amino acids. CDR3 coding DNA: TGCGCCAGCAGACGCGACAGGACCAATCAGCCCCAGCATTTT. It codes for CASRRDRTNQPQHF.

The CDR3 here is CASSPRGKAKNTEAFF. The CDR3 coding sequence is TGCGCCAGCAGCCCTAGAGGGAAAGCAAAGAACACTGAAGCTTTCTTT. This chain joins TRBV4-3 and TRBJ1-1; no definite D call. V was shortened by 4 bases and J by 1 base, with 16 bases between the two germline ends. The germline V gene has CDR1 LGHNA and CDR2 YSLEER. The CDR3 has 16 residues.

The chain couples TRBV2 to TRBJ1-5, with TRBD1 as a possible D gene (5 bases). CDR1 is SNHLY and CDR2 is FYNNEI in the germline V gene. The CDR3 runs 14 residues. Trimming cost V 6 bases and J 5 bases, with 14 bases left between them. The chain's CDR3 is CASRYPQGDQPQHF. The CDR3 DNA reads TGTGCCAGCAGATACCCCCAGGGTGATCAGCCCCAGCATTTT.

This chain connects TRBV5-1 to TRBJ1-1; 7 bases align to TRBD1. The CDR3 contains 15 residues. After removal of 0 bases from V and 6 bases from J, the junction contained 8 bases not matched to a gene. Germline CDR1 SGHRS, CDR2 YFSETQ. In nucleotides, the CDR3 is TGCGCCAGCAGCTTGGGTCAGGGGGTATTCGCTGAAGCTTTCTTT. It codes for CASSLGQGVFAEAFF.

The genes are TRBV29-1 and TRBJ1-1; the D is unclear. Germline assignment: CDR1 SQVTM and CDR2 ANQGSEA. The CDR3 has 13 residues. Deletions cut 5 bases from V and 2 bases from J, with 12 bases between. CDR3 DNA sequence: TGCAGCGTTTTGATAACACAAAACACTGAAGCTTTCTTT. This gives the protein CSVLITQNTEAFF.

This chain joins TRBV29-1 and TRBJ2-3, with TRBD2 matching over 12 bases. CDR1 is SQVTM and CDR2 is ANQGSEA in the germline V gene. J was trimmed by 2 bases and V by 4 bases; bases with no gene match: 10. The CDR3 loop spans 17 amino acids. The CDR3 sequence is CSVVKTSGRGDTDTQYF. The CDR3 DNA follows: TGCAGCGTTGTTAAGACTAGCGGGAGAGGCGACACAGATACGCAGTATTTT.